Shown below are 3 T cell receptor beta chains from a single sample sequenced in a study of beta chain features in type 1 diabetes. Investigators reverse transcribed all isolated RNA, so they sequenced expressed TCRB transcripts. Assay: immunoSEQ multiplex PCR; the TCRdb copy retains only in-frame clones and omits some. The table has about 320,000 clones, roughly 15% seen once. The sequenced sample was central memory CD4+ T cells from blood. The receptors were gathered from a man aged 30-40 years in good health.

The CDR3 spells CASSLAEYTEAFF. The CDR3, as DNA: TGCGCCAGCAGCTTGGCGGAGTACACTGAAGCTTTCTTT. The chain recombines TRBV5-1 with TRBJ1-1; D not resolved. The CDR3 sequence is 13 residues long. Germline V gene sequence: CDR1 SGHRS, CDR2 YFSETQ. Trimming shortened V by 0 bases and J by 3 bases, and 6 bases separated the two germline ends.

The table lists this clone with a few counts. The CDR3 reads CASSEGRPQQYF. CDR3 DNA: TGTGCCAGCAGTGAAGGCCGACCCCAACAGTACTTC. This chain links TRBV2 with TRBJ2-7; D is unresolved. CDR3 size: 12 residues. V lost 1 base to trimming and J lost 10 bases, with 11 bases between them. Germline V CDR1 and CDR2: SNHLY, FYNNEI.

The CDR3, as DNA: TGTGCCAGCAGCTCCCGGGGCCGCGACTATGGCTACACCTTC. Amino acid sequence: CASSSRGRDYGYTF. The V gene is TRBV7-9, the J gene TRBJ1-2, with a possible D match to TRBD1 (5 bases). The CDR3 totals 14 residues. Per germline, CDR1 SEHNR and CDR2 FQNEAQ (reference sequence). V lost 4 bases and J lost 3, with 12 bases in between.